This is a list of T cell receptor beta chains from one sample in a study of blood T cell repertoires in COVID-19. Data came from immunoSEQ multiplex PCR; TCRdb stores just in-frame clones and leaves some out. Of some 260,000 clones in the sample, about nine tenths are singletons; the top ten hold around 6%. Sequencing input: PBMCs or T cells enriched from blood (not recorded which). The source is a woman aged 25 to 39 with acute COVID-19. CDR3s include the opening cysteine and the closing phenylalanine or tryptophan. The order of the fields is D gene, V gene, J gene, clone size, CDR3 protein, CDR3 DNA. A D gene is named only where the DNA matches it firmly. A clone size is listed for some rows: how often the clone was seen (once, few, many), or a class if it is expanded.

d_gene: NA; v_gene: TRBV9; j_gene: TRBJ1-1; abundance: NA; CDR3aa: CASSLEGRSTEAFF; CDR3nt: TGTGCCAGCAGTCTGGAGGGGAGGAGCACTGAAGCTTTCTTT
d_gene: TRBD2; v_gene: TRBV2; j_gene: TRBJ2-5; abundance: many; CDR3aa: CASQQVGLAYQETQYF; CDR3nt: TGTGCCAGCCAACAAGTAGGACTAGCGTATCAAGAGACCCAGTACTTC
d_gene: TRBD1; v_gene: TRBV4-3; j_gene: TRBJ1-1; abundance: NA; CDR3aa: CASSQNRGPDTEAFF; CDR3nt: TGCGCCAGCAGCCAAAACAGGGGGCCGGACACTGAAGCTTTCTTT
d_gene: TRBD1; v_gene: TRBV19; j_gene: TRBJ2-2; abundance: NA; CDR3aa: CASLDRGTGELFF; CDR3nt: TGTGCCAGTCTTGACAGGGGCACCGGGGAGCTGTTTTTT
d_gene: TRBD2; v_gene: TRBV2; j_gene: TRBJ2-1; abundance: once; CDR3aa: CASNRLAGEGEQFF; CDR3nt: TGTGCCAGCAACCGACTAGCGGGGGAGGGTGAGCAGTTCTTC
d_gene: TRBD1; v_gene: TRBV19; j_gene: TRBJ1-5; abundance: NA; CDR3aa: CASTADRGSQPQHF; CDR3nt: TGTGCCAGTACCGCGGACAGGGGTAGTCAGCCCCAGCATTTT
d_gene: NA; v_gene: TRBV24-1; j_gene: TRBJ2-1; abundance: NA; CDR3aa: CATSTDRVYNEQFF; CDR3nt: TGTGCCACCAGTACGGACAGAGTATACAATGAGCAGTTCTTC
d_gene: TRBD2; v_gene: TRBV7-6; j_gene: TRBJ2-2; abundance: NA; CDR3aa: CASSLNPSGTTNTGELFF; CDR3nt: TGTGCCAGCAGCTTAAATCCTAGCGGGACAACGAACACCGGGGAGCTGTTTTTT
d_gene: TRBD1; v_gene: TRBV28; j_gene: TRBJ2-7; abundance: NA; CDR3aa: CASSPGGYLSYEQYF; CDR3nt: TGTGCCAGCAGTCCAGGGGGCTACCTCTCCTACGAGCAGTACTTC
d_gene: NA; v_gene: TRBV28; j_gene: TRBJ1-2; abundance: NA; CDR3aa: CASSQRQAGAHYGYTF; CDR3nt: TGTGCCAGCAGCCAAAGACAGGCTGGGGCGCACTATGGCTACACCTTC
d_gene: NA; v_gene: TRBV7-9; j_gene: TRBJ1-2; abundance: NA; CDR3aa: CASSSQGWDGYTF; CDR3nt: TGTGCCAGCAGCTCCCAGGGCTGGGATGGCTACACCTTC
d_gene: NA; v_gene: TRBV18; j_gene: TRBJ1-3; abundance: NA; CDR3aa: CASSPFDGAGNTIYF; CDR3nt: TGTGCCAGCTCACCCTTCGACGGAGCTGGAAACACCATATATTTT
d_gene: NA; v_gene: TRBV28; j_gene: TRBJ2-1; abundance: NA; CDR3aa: CASKSGSGHQFF; CDR3nt: TGTGCCAGCAAAAGCGGATCGGGACACCAGTTCTTC
d_gene: NA; v_gene: TRBV19; j_gene: TRBJ1-5; abundance: NA; CDR3aa: CASRDKPNQPQHF; CDR3nt: TGTGCCAGCCGGGACAAACCCAATCAGCCCCAGCATTTT
d_gene: TRBD1; v_gene: TRBV2; j_gene: TRBJ2-1; abundance: few; CDR3aa: CASSLARDRATNEQFF; CDR3nt: TGTGCCAGTTCCCTCGCCCGGGACAGGGCAACAAATGAGCAGTTCTTC
d_gene: TRBD1; v_gene: TRBV6-5; j_gene: TRBJ1-2; abundance: NA; CDR3aa: CASRKTGVTNYGYTF; CDR3nt: TGTGCCAGCAGGAAGACAGGGGTGACTAACTATGGCTACACCTTC
d_gene: NA; v_gene: TRBV5-1; j_gene: TRBJ2-1; abundance: NA; CDR3aa: CASSFGTLNEQFF; CDR3nt: TGCGCCAGCAGCTTCGGGACTCTCAATGAGCAGTTCTTC
d_gene: NA; v_gene: TRBV27; j_gene: TRBJ1-1; abundance: NA; CDR3aa: CASSLDSYTEAFF; CDR3nt: TGTGCCAGCAGTTTGGACAGTTATACTGAAGCTTTCTTT
d_gene: NA; v_gene: TRBV11-2; j_gene: TRBJ2-3; abundance: NA; CDR3aa: CASSPRLRTDTQYF; CDR3nt: TGTGCCAGCAGCCCGAGACTGCGCACAGATACGCAGTATTTT
d_gene: TRBD1; v_gene: TRBV5-1; j_gene: TRBJ1-4; abundance: once; CDR3aa: CASSLADRGDSNEKLFF; CDR3nt: TGCGCCAGCAGCTTGGCGGACAGGGGGGACTCAAATGAAAAACTGTTTTTT
d_gene: NA; v_gene: TRBV6-5; j_gene: TRBJ1-6; abundance: NA; CDR3aa: CASTPRGAYNSPLHF; CDR3nt: TGTGCCAGCACCCCGCGTGGAGCGTATAATTCACCCCTCCACTTT